This T cell receptor beta chain was observed in a study of CD8 T cells in ankylosing spondylitis. Quantitative molecular-barcoded 5'-RACE generated the TCR beta libraries. MiXCR, run by TCRdb on the 5' RACE reads, gives a single entry per CDR3 protein. The sample has approximately 440,000 distinct CDR3 sequences, under 20% seen once. Overall study results and limits: Reportedly, significant enrichment of disease-linked clones occurred in matched ankylosing spondylitis synovial fluid. A TCR beta motif of several highly homologous variants seemed to mark ankylosing spondylitis blood. Several of the motif variants were reported before in synovial fluid and blood from reactive arthritis.

The V gene end was trimmed by 5 bases and the J gene end by 5 bases; junction bases not matched to a gene: 4. This CDR3 region has 15 residues. This clonotype was observed many times. Its antigen is currently unknown. The chain has TRBV12-3 or TRBV12-4 and TRBJ2-2; the match to TRBD2 covers 11 bases. Sequenced: blood, either unsorted or a sorted T cell fraction (not recorded which). The clonotype was recovered from a male donor with ankylosing spondylitis. CDR3 coding DNA: TGTGCCAGCAGTCCGCGACTAGCGGGAACCGGGGAGCTGTTTTTT. Amino acid sequence: CASSPRLAGTGELFF.